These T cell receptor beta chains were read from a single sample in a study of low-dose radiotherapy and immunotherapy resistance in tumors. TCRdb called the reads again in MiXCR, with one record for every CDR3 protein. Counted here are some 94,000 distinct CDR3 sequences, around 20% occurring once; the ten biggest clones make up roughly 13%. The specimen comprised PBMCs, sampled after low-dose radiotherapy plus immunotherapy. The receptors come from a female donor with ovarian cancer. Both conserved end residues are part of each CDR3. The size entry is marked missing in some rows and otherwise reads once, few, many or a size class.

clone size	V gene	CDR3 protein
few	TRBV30	CAWSVLGLAGLDEQFF
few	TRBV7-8	CASSLMGNTIYF
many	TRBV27	CATRTGGLNTEAFF
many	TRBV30	CAWSVPGTVQETQYF
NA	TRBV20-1	CSARDLRTGGGTDTQYF
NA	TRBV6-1	CASSYRGDGNYGYTF
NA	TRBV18	CASSLTTSGRLADTQYF
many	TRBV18	CASSPWDRGYNEQFF
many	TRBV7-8	CASSLGGAGGIRYEQYF
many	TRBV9	CASSRTSVFYEQYF
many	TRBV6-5	CASRKDSLQETQYF
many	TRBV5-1	CASSPTAKVSGELFF
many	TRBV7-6	CASTRGRGSPLHF
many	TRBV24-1	CATSDSGQGDFYF
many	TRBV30	CAWSPGAQETQYF
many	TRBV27	CASSFGGQDSYNSPLHF
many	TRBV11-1	CASSLAKEQYF
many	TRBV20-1	CSARGHSGVNEQFF
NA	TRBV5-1	CASSLEAGINNEQFFGPDTQYF
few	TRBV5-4	CASSSEQGLNTEAFF
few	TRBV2	CASSWGVGTEAFF
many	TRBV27	CASSLSMGLEKLFF
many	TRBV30	CAWSQWGRDNQPQHF
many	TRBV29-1	CSYKFSSYEQYF
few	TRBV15	CATSRGAGVGTDTQYF
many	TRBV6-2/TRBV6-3	CASSYTLTGELFF
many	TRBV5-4	CASSRAGGRVTEKLFF
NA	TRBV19	CASSRSLAGGITDTQYF
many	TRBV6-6	CASSYPKYASGRNNEQFF
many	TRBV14	CASSELQGAGEKLFF
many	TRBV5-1	CASSPGTGVDTGELFF
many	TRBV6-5	CASSYSTSGSSYNSPLHF
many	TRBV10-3	CAISTGTGVSGANVLTF
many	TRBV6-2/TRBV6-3	CASSYRRGRAFF
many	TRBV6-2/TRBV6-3	CASRRTGPANEKLFF
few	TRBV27	CASMLAGSYEQYF
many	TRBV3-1	CASSQGAIADTQYF
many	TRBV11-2	CASSLGLAGIYEQYF
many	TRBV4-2	CASSQDTEFSYEQYF
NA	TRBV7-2	CASSPGEVMEAFF
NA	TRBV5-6	CASSLAYSTMATTF
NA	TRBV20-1	CSAIVLAGGPPAKNIQYF
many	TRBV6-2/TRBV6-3	CASRLLAFNEQFF
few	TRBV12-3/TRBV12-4	CASSLDYAEGPRYEQYF
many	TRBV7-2	CASGKLRGDELFF
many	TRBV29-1	CSGVTGTSGRGEQYF
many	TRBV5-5	CASSLLTGWDFIETQYF
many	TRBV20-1	CSATLGQGATNEKLFF
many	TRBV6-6	CASSSRLAGRHEQYF
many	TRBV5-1	CASSHTSGADTQYF
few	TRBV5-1	CASSMPETGGVETQYF
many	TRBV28	CASSWTGGEQYF
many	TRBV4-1	CASSPYLPVTQYF
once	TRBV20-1	CSARAGPSRSYNEQFF
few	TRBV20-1	CSASPPSGMYEQYF
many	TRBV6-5	CASSRTGNNEQFF